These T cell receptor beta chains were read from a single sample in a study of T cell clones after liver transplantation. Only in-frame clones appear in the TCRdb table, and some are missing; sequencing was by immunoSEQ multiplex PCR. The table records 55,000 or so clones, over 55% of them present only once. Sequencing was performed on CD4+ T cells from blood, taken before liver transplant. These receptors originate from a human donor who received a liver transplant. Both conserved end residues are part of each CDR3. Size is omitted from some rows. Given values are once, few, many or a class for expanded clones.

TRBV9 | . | CASSVVASGVDTQYF
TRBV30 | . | CASRQGALNTEAFF
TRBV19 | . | CASRDERGGGETQYF
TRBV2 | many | CASSAGTYEKLFF
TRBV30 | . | CAWSLARQSPYNEQFF
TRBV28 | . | CASLIGTGEAFF
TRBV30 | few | CAWGRDGEKLFF
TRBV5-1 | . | CASSQRQQGANSPLHF
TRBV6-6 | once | CASSYSRRVYGYTF
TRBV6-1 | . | CASSDSGIQSYTF
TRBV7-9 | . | CASSRTGKGSGANVLTF
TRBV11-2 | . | CASSLGQSNNQPQHF